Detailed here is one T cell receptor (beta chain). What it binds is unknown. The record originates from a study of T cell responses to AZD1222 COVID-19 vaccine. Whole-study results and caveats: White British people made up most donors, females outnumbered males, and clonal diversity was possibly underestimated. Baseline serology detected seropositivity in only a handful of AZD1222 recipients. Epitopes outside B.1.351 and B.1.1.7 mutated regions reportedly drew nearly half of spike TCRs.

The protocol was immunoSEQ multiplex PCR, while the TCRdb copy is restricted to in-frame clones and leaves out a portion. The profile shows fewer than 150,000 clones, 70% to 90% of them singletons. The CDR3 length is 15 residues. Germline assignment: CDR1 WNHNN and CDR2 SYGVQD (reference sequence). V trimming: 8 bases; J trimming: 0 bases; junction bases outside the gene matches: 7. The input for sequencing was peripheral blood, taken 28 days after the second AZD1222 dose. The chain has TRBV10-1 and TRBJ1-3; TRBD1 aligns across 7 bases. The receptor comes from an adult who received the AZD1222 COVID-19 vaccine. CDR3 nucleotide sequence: TGCGCCAGCCAACAGGGGACTAACTCTGGAAACACCATATATTTT. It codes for CASQQGTNSGNTIYF.